This T cell receptor (beta chain) appears in the sequencing data of a study of graft-versus-host responses after intestinal transplantation. V dropped 3 bases and J dropped 2 bases, with 17 bases sitting between them. CDR1 MNHNS and CDR2 SASEGT come from the germline V gene. The CDR3 loop spans 16 amino acids. Points from the study as a whole: An association linked early post-transplant HvG declines with peak circulating GvH clone levels.

Assay used: immunoSEQ multiplex PCR; TCRdb lists only in-frame clones, some missing. The data show 35,000 to 45,000 clones, about 90% seen once. On this clone: Its antigen remains unidentified.

Sequenced here: PBMCs, sampled 260 to 280 days after transplant. The chain has TRBV6-1 and TRBJ2-7; D gene unclear. This clonotype originated in a human patient who received an intestinal transplant, so some T cells may come from the graft donor. The CDR3 loop reads CASSDPDLFLPYEQYF. In nucleotides, the CDR3 is TGTGCCAGCAGTGACCCGGATTTATTCCTACCCTACGAGCAGTACTTC.